This is a list of T cell receptor beta chains from one sample in a study of blood T cell repertoires in COVID-19. Clones were sequenced by immunoSEQ multiplex PCR, and TCRdb holds only the in-frame ones, with some missing. This sample has 150,000 to 200,000 clones, with about 90% found just once. Input material: peripheral blood. The receptor source for this set is a man younger than 40 with COVID-19, enrolled during active disease. Each CDR3 is given with its conserved first and last residue.

CDR3 protein: CASGQGHSGYTF; V gene: TRBV6-6
CDR3 protein: CASSQDRSNEKLFF; V gene: TRBV18
CDR3 protein: CASSFSQGVDTEAFF; V gene: TRBV5-5
CDR3 protein: CASSALGGGMSNQPQHF; V gene: TRBV27
CDR3 protein: CASSQDNRGYGYTF; V gene: TRBV4-1
CDR3 protein: CASTERGTGFSEKLFF; V gene: TRBV27
CDR3 protein: CASSLFDGSGYTF; V gene: TRBV27
CDR3 protein: CASGADTGELFF; V gene: TRBV18
CDR3 protein: CASSGQVNTEAFF; V gene: TRBV18
CDR3 protein: CASSSRENQPQHF; V gene: TRBV12-3/TRBV12-4